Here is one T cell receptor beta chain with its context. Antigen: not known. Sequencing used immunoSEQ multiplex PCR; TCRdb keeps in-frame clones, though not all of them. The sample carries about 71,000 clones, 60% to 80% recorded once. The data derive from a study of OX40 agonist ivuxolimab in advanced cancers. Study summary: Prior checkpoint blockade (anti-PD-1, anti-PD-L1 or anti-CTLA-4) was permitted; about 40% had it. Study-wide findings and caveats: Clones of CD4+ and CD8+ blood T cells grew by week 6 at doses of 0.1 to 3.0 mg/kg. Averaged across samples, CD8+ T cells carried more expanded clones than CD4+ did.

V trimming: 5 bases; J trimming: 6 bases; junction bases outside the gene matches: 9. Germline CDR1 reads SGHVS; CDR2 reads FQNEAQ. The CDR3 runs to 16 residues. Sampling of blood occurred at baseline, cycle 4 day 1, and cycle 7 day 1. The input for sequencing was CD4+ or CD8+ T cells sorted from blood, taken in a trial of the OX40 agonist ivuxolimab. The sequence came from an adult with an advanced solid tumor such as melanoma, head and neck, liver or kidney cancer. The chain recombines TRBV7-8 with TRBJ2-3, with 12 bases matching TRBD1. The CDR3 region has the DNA TGTGCCAGCAGCCCTACAATGGGACAGGGGGCTGATACGCAGTATTTT. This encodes CASSPTMGQGADTQYF.